The 9 T cell receptor beta chains listed next were all sequenced from one sample in a study of human thymus T cells. Method: immunoSEQ multiplex PCR; TCRdb's copy keeps in-frame clones and lacks some. The table records 40,000 to 45,000 clones, approximately 93% of them present only once. Sequencing was carried out using blood. These TCRs come from a boy in the first two years of life with a congenital heart defect but otherwise immunologically healthy.

This chain links TRBV28 with TRBJ2-5, with 7 bases identical to TRBD2. With V trimmed by 2 bases and J by 3 bases, 0 bases remained unmatched. There are 13 residues in the CDR3. Germline V gives CDR1 MDHEN, CDR2 SYDVKM. The CDR3: CASSLLAEETQYF. The CDR3 nucleotides read TGTGCCAGCAGTTTACTAGCGGAAGAGACCCAGTACTTC.

The V and J genes are TRBV4-1 and TRBJ2-5, with 7 bases identical to TRBD1. This CDR3 region has 14 residues. V lost 3 bases and J lost 2; bases outside the gene matches: 3. Germline V gene sequence: CDR1 MGHRA, CDR2 YSYEKL. The CDR3 DNA is TGCGCCAGCAGCCACAACAGGGGTCAAGAGACCCAGTACTTC. Residues: CASSHNRGQETQYF.

The chain uses TRBV2 and TRBJ2-1; D unresolved. The CDR3 loop spans 14 amino acids. Germline assignment: CDR1 SNHLY and CDR2 FYNNEI. V was clipped by 7 bases and J by 2 bases, with 12 bases between them. CDR3 in amino acids: CASTQTGPYNEQFF. CDR3 in DNA: TGTGCCAGCACCCAAACGGGCCCCTACAATGAGCAGTTCTTC.

The V and J genes are TRBV9 and TRBJ2-7; TRBD1 matches at 7 bases. Unmatched junction bases numbered 2, after V lost 0 bases and J lost 2 bases. The germline gives CDR1 SGDLS, CDR2 YYNGEE. The CDR3 is 14 amino acids. The CDR3 DNA reads TGTGCCAGCAGCGTAGGGCAGGGGGCCTACGAGCAGTACTTC. Protein sequence: CASSVGQGAYEQYF. Combining the CDR3 with reference TRBV9 and TRBJ2-7 gives the whole variable domain DSGVTQTPKHLITATGQRVTLRCSPRSGDLSVYWYQQSLDQGLQFLIQYYNGEERAKGNILERFSAQQFPDLHSELNLSSLELGDSALYFCASSVGQGAYEQYFGPGTRLTVT.

Regarding this clone: The same CDR3 arises from other DNA sequences in this sample as well. Here the CDR3 DNA reads TGTGCCAGCAGTGGGCAGGGGAACACTGAAGCTTTCTTT. This encodes CASSGQGNTEAFF. This chain uses TRBV2 with TRBJ1-1, with D possibly matching TRBD1 (5 bases). The CDR3 is made up of 13 amino acids. Trimming stripped 4 bases from V and 1 base from J, with 7 bases between. CDR1 SNHLY and CDR2 FYNNEI come from the germline V gene. The whole variable domain, remainder taken from reference TRBV2 and TRBJ1-1, is EPEVTQTPSHQVTQMGQEVILRCVPISNHLYFYWYRQILGQKVEFLVSFYNNEISEKSEIFDDQFSVERPDGSNFTLKIRSTKLEDSAMYFCASSGQGNTEAFFGQGTRLTVV.

The CDR3 reads CAWSVYHSPLHF. DNA of the CDR3: TGTGCCTGGAGTGTATACCATTCACCCCTCCACTTT. This rearrangement joins TRBV30 to TRBJ1-6, with D uncertain. Between the trimmed V and J ends, which lost 0 bases and 8 bases, there was a span of 5 bases. Germline V gene data show CDR1 as GTSNPN and CDR2 as SVGIG (reference sequence). This CDR3 is 12 amino acids long.

As DNA, the CDR3 is TGTGCCAGCACCCATAGCAGGGAGGACGGTGGCCTTGCTAACTATGGCTACACCTTC. Its translation is CASTHSREDGGLANYGYTF. The V and J genes are TRBV28 and TRBJ1-2; tentatively, D is TRBD1 (5 bases). This CDR3 spans 19 amino acids. V lost 7 bases and J lost 0, with 27 bases in between. Looked up from germline, CDR1 is MDHEN and CDR2 is SYDVKM.

CDR3 DNA: TGTGCCAGCAGCTTGGCCGGGCTCACTGAAGCTTTCTTT. Its translation: CASSLAGLTEAFF. The chain recombines TRBV5-4 with TRBJ1-1; D is ambiguous. Between the trimmed V and J ends, which lost 0 bases and 4 bases, there was a span of 7 bases. The length of the CDR3 is 13 residues. Looked up from germline, CDR1 is SGHNT and CDR2 is YYREEE (reference sequence).

The chain is built from TRBV11-3 and TRBJ1-1; D is ambiguous. This CDR3 has 13 amino acids. The V and J ends lost 1 base and 1 base respectively, with 4 bases between them. The germline CDR1 and CDR2 sequences are SGHNT and YENEEA. CDR3 sequence (DNA): TGTGCCAGCAGCTTAGCCAGGAACACTGAAGCTTTCTTT. Encoded protein: CASSLARNTEAFF.